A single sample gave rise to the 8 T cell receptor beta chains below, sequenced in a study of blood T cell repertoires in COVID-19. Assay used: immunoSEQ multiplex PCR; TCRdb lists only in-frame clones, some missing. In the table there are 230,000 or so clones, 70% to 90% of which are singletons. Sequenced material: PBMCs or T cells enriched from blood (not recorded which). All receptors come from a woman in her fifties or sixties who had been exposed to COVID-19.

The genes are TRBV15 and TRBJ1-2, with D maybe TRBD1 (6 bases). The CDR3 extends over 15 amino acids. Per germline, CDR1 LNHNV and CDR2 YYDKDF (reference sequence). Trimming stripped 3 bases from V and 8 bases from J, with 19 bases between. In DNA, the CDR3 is TGTGCCACCAGCAGTAAAGGAGAGGGGGGGAGAGGCTACACCTTC. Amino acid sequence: CATSSKGEGGRGYTF. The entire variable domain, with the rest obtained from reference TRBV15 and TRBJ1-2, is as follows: DAMVIQNPRYQVTQFGKPVTLSCSQTLNHNVMYWYQQKSSQAPKLLFHYYDKDFNNEADTPDNFQSRRPNTSFCFLDIRSPGLGDTAMYLCATSSKGEGGRGYTFGSGTRLTVV.

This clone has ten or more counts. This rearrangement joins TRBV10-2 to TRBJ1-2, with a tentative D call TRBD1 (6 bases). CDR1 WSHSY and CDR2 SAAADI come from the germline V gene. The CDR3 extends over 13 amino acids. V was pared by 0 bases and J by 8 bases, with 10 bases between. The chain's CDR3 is CASSESNRAGYTF. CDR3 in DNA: TGCGCCAGCAGTGAGTCGAACAGGGCGGGCTACACCTTC.

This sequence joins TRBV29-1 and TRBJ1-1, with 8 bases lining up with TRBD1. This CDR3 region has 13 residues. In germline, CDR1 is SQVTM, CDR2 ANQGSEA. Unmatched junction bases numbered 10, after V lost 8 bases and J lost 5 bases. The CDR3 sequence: CSLERQGRTEAFF. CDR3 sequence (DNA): TGCAGCCTGGAGAGACAGGGGAGGACTGAAGCTTTCTTT.

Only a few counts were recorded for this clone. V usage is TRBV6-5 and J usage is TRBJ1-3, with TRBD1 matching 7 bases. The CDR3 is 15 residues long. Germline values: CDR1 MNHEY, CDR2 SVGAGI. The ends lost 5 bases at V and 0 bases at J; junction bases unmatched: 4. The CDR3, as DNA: TGTGCCAGCAGTCCGGGACAGAGCTCTGGAAACACCATATATTTT. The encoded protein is CASSPGQSSGNTIYF.

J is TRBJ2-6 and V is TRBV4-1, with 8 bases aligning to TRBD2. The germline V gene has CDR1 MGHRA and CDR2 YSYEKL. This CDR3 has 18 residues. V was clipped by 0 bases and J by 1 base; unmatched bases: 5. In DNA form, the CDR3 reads TGCGCCAGCAGCCAAGAAGCCGGGGGGGCGTCTGGGGCCAACGTCCTGACTTTC. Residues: CASSQEAGGASGANVLTF.

The CDR3: CASSRQVSEAFF. DNA for the CDR3: TGTGCCAGCAGTCGACAGGTTTCTGAAGCTTTCTTT. This chain links TRBV5-6 with TRBJ1-1; possibly TRBD1 for D (6 bases). The CDR3 spans 12 residues. With 5 bases removed from V and 6 bases from J, the gap between germline ends came to 11 bases. Germline CDR1 is SGHDT and CDR2 is YYEEEE.

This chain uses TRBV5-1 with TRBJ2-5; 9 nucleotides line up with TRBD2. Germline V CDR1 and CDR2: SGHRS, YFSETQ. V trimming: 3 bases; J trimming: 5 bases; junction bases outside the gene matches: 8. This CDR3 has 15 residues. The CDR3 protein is CASSSLSGGEETQYF. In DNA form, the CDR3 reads TGCGCCAGCAGCTCCCTTAGCGGGGGAGAGGAGACCCAGTACTTC.

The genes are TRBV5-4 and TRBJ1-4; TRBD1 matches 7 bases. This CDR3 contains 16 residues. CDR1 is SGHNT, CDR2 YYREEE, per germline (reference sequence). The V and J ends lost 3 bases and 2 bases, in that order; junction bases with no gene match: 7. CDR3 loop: CASSSRQGLTNEKLFF. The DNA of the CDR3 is TGTGCCAGCAGCTCAAGACAGGGCCTGACTAATGAAAAACTGTTTTTT.